Listed below are T cell receptor beta chains from one sample, sequenced in a study of vaccination and CD4 T cells after COVID-19. Each CDR3 protein is one row after TCRdb ran MiXCR on the PCR reads. The repertoire has some 14,000 distinct CDR3 sequences, 45% to 65% of them found once; the top ten carry 10% to 15%. These receptors have no identified antigens. The sequenced sample consisted of CD4+ T cells from blood, cultured in vitro. The receptors originated from a human donor who had recovered from COVID-19. The CDR3 runs from the conserved cysteine through the conserved F or W. The D gene is left open where the match is weak.

j_call v_call d_call cdr3_nt cdr3_aa
TRBJ2-2 TRBV6-2/TRBV6-3 TRBD1 TGTGCCAGCGGTTACCGGGACAGGGACACCGGGGAGCTGTTTTTT CASGYRDRDTGELFF
TRBJ2-7 TRBV6-2/TRBV6-3 . TGTGCCAGCAGTTACTATAGTGCAGGGAGCTACGAGCAGTACTTC CASSYYSAGSYEQYF
TRBJ1-4 TRBV20-1 . TGCAGTGCTGGGGGACTCACTACTAATGAAAAACTGTTTTTT CSAGGLTTNEKLFF
TRBJ2-7 TRBV20-1 TRBD2 TGCAGTGCAAGAACTAGCGGGACCACCTACGAGCAGTACTTC CSARTSGTTYEQYF
TRBJ2-7 TRBV6-1 TRBD2 TGTGCCAGCAGTGAACAAGCGGGGGAGGCCTACGAGCAGTACTTC CASSEQAGEAYEQYF
TRBJ2-3 TRBV18 . TGTGCCAGCTCGGCGCCCTTAACGGGCACAGATACGCAGTATTTT CASSAPLTGTDTQYF
TRBJ2-1 TRBV20-1 TRBD2 TGCAGTGCTAGAACCGGGGGGGCGGACTACAATGAGCAGTTCTTC CSARTGGADYNEQFF
TRBJ2-7 TRBV6-1 TRBD1 TGTGCCAGCAGTCTCGACAGGGGCTACGAGCAGTACTTC CASSLDRGYEQYF